These 28 T cell receptor beta chains were all obtained from the same sample, sequenced in a study of spatial heterogeneity in lung cancer (dated by TCRdb to about 2019). The time point label for this specimen denotes: blood at routine non-recurrence follow-up after resection. Library creation used 5' RACE. The sequencing machine was a NextSeq 500. TCRdb's own reprocessing of the public reads used fastp at Q25 and MiXCR and kept productive beta chains. Every entry covers one CDR3 protein and lists the most common genes and DNA from its rows. In this sample the table shows tens of thousands of distinct CDR3 sequences, over 9.5% of which occur a single time. The ten largest account for approximately 26% of the sample. The material was PBMCs, obtained at follow-up. The receptors stem from a female donor with early-stage non-small cell lung cancer.

This clonotype occurred many times. The chain uses TRBV28 and TRBJ1-5; D uncertain. V dropped 6 bases and J dropped 0 bases, with 18 bases sitting between them. Per the germline V gene, CDR1 is MDHEN and CDR2 is SYDVKM. The CDR3 loop spans 17 amino acids. The CDR3 nucleotides read TGTGCCAGCAGCCCTACTAGGACCTTGTATAGCAATCAGCCCCAGCATTTT. It is translated as CASSPTRTLYSNQPQHF.

This clonotype showed up just a few times. The V and J genes are TRBV5-1 and TRBJ1-2; no clear D gene. Germline lookup yields CDR1 SGHRS and CDR2 YFSETQ. Trimming took 0 bases from V and 4 from J, leaving 10 bases between them. The CDR3 totals 14 residues. The CDR3 sequence is CASSLEGVGYGYTF. In nucleotides, the CDR3 is TGCGCCAGCAGCTTGGAGGGCGTCGGCTATGGCTACACCTTC.

This clonotype has a handful of counts. At one boundary the junction diverges from the germline segment, which might be a read error. This chain connects TRBV28 to TRBJ2-7; D may be TRBD1 (7 bases). The germline V gene has CDR1 MDHEN and CDR2 SYDVKM. This CDR3 has 11 amino acids. CDR3 sequence: CASSLGGTAHF. CDR3 DNA sequence: TGTGCCAGCAGCCTAGGCGGGACAGCACACTTC.

The chain has TRBV2 and TRBJ2-1; D might be TRBD2 (5 bases). Germline loops: CDR1 SNHLY, CDR2 FYNNEI. The germline V and J ends were trimmed by 9 bases and 9 bases, with 18 bases remaining between them. The CDR3 has 13 residues. This CDR3 reads CARKGSDQLEQFF. The CDR3 DNA is TGTGCCAGGAAGGGTAGCGACCAACTTGAGCAGTTCTTC. Supplemented by reference TRBV2 and TRBJ2-1, the full variable domain reads EPEVTQTPSHQVTQMGQEVILRCVPISNHLYFYWYRQILGQKVEFLVSFYNNEISEKSEIFDDQFSVERPDGSNFTLKIRSTKLEDSAMYFCARKGSDQLEQFFGPGTRLTVL.

This clonotype has a handful of counts. V gene TRBV5-5 combines with J gene TRBJ2-3, with D perhaps matching TRBD1 (5 bases). Between the trimmed V and J ends, which lost 2 bases and 2 bases, there was a span of 9 bases. This CDR3 contains 14 residues. Germline V gene lookup returns CDR1 SGHKS and CDR2 YYEKEE (reference sequence). CDR3 DNA sequence: TGTGCCAGCAGCTTAGCAGGGAACACAGATACGCAGTATTTT. Translated: CASSLAGNTDTQYF.

The chain has TRBV7-8 and TRBJ2-3, with 10 bases that match TRBD2. This CDR3 spans 17 amino acids. J lost 2 bases, V lost 5 bases, and 10 bases had no gene match. Germline values: CDR1 SGHVS, CDR2 FQNEAQ. In nucleotides, the CDR3 is TGTGCCAGCAGCCGGCCGATAGCGGGGGGCCCCACAGATACGCAGTATTTT. This codes for CASSRPIAGGPTDTQYF.

This clonotype was seen more than once but under ten times. This sequence joins TRBV20-1 and TRBJ1-1, with D uncertain. Trimming shortened V by 6 bases and J by 0 bases, and 11 bases separated the two germline ends. Germline V gene sequence: CDR1 DFQATT, CDR2 SNEGSKA (reference sequence). CDR3 length: 13 residues. CDR3 DNA sequence: TGCAGTGCCCCTAGTGAGATGAACACTGAAGCTTTCTTT. The encoded protein is CSAPSEMNTEAFF.

There are a few counts of this clonotype. The chain has TRBV5-6 and TRBJ2-3; D not resolved. The CDR3 is made up of 13 amino acids. Germline V gene lookup returns CDR1 SGHDT and CDR2 YYEEEE. V was shortened by 2 bases and J by 1 base, with 5 bases between the two germline ends. DNA for the CDR3: TGTGCCAGCAGCTTCGTCGGCACAGATACGCAGTATTTT. It specifies CASSFVGTDTQYF.

This chain uses TRBV7-9 with TRBJ1-1; 8 bases line up with TRBD1. CDR1 SEHNR and CDR2 FQNEAQ come from the germline V gene (reference sequence). CDR3 size: 14 residues. With V trimmed by 4 bases and J by 4 bases, 5 bases remained unmatched. The CDR3 DNA reads TGTGCCAGCAGCTCTACCCAGGGGGCCACTGAAGCTTTCTTT. Protein sequence: CASSSTQGATEAFF.

The gene calls are TRBV12-3 or TRBV12-4 and TRBJ2-3, with TRBD2 matching over 8 bases. After removal of 2 bases from V and 4 bases from J, the junction contained 5 bases not matched to a gene. The CDR3 has 15 amino acids. CDR3 coding DNA: TGTGCCAGCAGTTTAATCGGACTAGCTCCAGATACGCAGTATTTT. Its protein product is CASSLIGLAPDTQYF.

This clonotype was detected a few times. CDR3 bases: TGTGCCAGCAGCCGCGCCGGGACAGGCGCCTACGAGCAGTACTTC. Amino acid sequence: CASSRAGTGAYEQYF. This rearrangement joins TRBV5-4 to TRBJ2-7; 8 bases are a match to TRBD1. Looked up from germline, CDR1 is SGHNT and CDR2 is YYREEE (reference sequence). V gave up 4 bases and J gave up 2 bases; unmatched junction bases: 8. The CDR3 covers 15 residues.

This clonotype was detected a few times. The V and J genes are TRBV20-1 and TRBJ1-5, with D perhaps matching TRBD1 (6 bases). V lost 1 base, J lost 6 bases, and 13 bases lay in between. The CDR3 runs 14 residues. Germline CDR1 reads DFQATT; CDR2 reads SNEGSKA (reference sequence). The CDR3 loop reads CSARASTGPQPQHF. The CDR3 DNA reads TGCAGTGCTAGAGCGTCCACAGGGCCTCAGCCCCAGCATTTT.

This clonotype was picked up many times. The chain employs TRBV19 and TRBJ2-3, with 12 bases lining up with TRBD2. Germline CDR1 and CDR2: LNHDA and SQIVND (reference sequence). J was trimmed by 3 bases and V by 2 bases; bases with no gene match: 6. The CDR3 consists of 17 residues. This CDR3 reads CASSIFETSGRTDTQYF. The DNA for the CDR3 is TGTGCCAGTAGTATATTTGAGACTAGCGGGAGAACAGATACGCAGTATTTT.

This clonotype was seen at least ten times. This chain links TRBV7-2 with TRBJ2-5; 9 nucleotides line up with TRBD1. Germline-derived CDR1 and CDR2 are SGHTA and FQGNSA. V dropped 5 bases and J dropped 3; count of bases not matched to a gene: 10. The CDR3 consists of 16 residues. CDR3 region: CASSPISGQGKETQYF. The CDR3 region has the DNA TGTGCCAGCAGCCCGATCTCGGGACAGGGAAAAGAGACCCAGTACTTC.

This rearrangement joins TRBV7-2 to TRBJ2-3, with TRBD1 matching 8 bases. This CDR3 spans 15 amino acids. Germline V gene lookup returns CDR1 SGHTA and CDR2 FQGNSA. The V and J ends lost 7 bases and 4 bases, in that order; junction bases with no gene match: 10. CDR3 sequence reads: CASNRQGALADTQYF. The CDR3 nucleotides are TGTGCCAGCAACCGTCAGGGGGCTTTGGCAGATACGCAGTATTTT.

This chain connects TRBV18 to TRBJ1-3, with D possibly matching TRBD1 (5 bases). The CDR3 has 15 residues. CDR1 and CDR2 from the germline V gene are KGHSH and LQKENI. V lost 0 bases, J lost 7 bases, and 13 bases lay in between. The CDR3 bases are TGTGCCAGCTCACCACCTCAGGGAGCACGGAACACCATATATTTT. Translation gives CASSPPQGARNTIYF.

This clonotype was seen many times. The rearrangement links TRBV7-9 to TRBJ2-7; D call uncertain. V lost 5 bases and J 2 bases, leaving 10 bases between the germline ends. Per germline, CDR1 SEHNR and CDR2 FQNEAQ (reference sequence). This CDR3 spans 13 amino acids. DNA of the CDR3: TGTGCCAGCAGCACGACATTCCCCTACGAGCAGTACTTC. The encoded protein is CASSTTFPYEQYF.

This clonotype occurred many times. V gene TRBV30 combines with J gene TRBJ2-2; TRBD2 matches at 12 bases. V lost 3 bases and J lost 5; bases outside the gene matches: 4. This CDR3 is built from 15 residues. Germline CDR1 and CDR2: GTSNPN and SVGIG (reference sequence). The CDR3 is CAWSGLAGKTGELFF. CDR3 bases: TGTGCCTGGAGCGGACTAGCGGGGAAAACCGGGGAGCTGTTTTTT.

This clonotype occurred many times. The chain combines TRBV6-9 with TRBJ2-1; D is tentatively TRBD1 or TRBD2 (6 bases each). The ends were cut back, 2 bases at V and 6 bases at J, with 14 bases in the middle. Germline lookup yields CDR1 MNHGY and CDR2 SVAAGI. CDR3 size: 15 residues. The CDR3 spells CASSYPGAHSNEQFF. The CDR3 DNA sequence: TGTGCCAGCAGTTATCCGGGGGCGCATTCCAATGAGCAGTTCTTC.

This clonotype has a count of ten or more. The chain couples TRBV7-2 to TRBJ2-1, with TRBD1 identical over 8 bases. The CDR3 has 16 amino acids. After removal of 4 bases from V and 3 bases from J, the junction contained 8 bases not matched to a gene. Looked up from germline, CDR1 is SGHTA and CDR2 is FQGNSA. The CDR3 sequence: CASSSQGAGGYNEQFF. The CDR3 coding sequence is TGTGCCAGCAGCTCCCAGGGGGCAGGGGGCTACAATGAGCAGTTCTTC.

This clonotype was detected a few times. The chain combines TRBV6-2 or TRBV6-3 with TRBJ2-3; 14 nucleotides match TRBD2. Germline CDR1 reads MNHEY; CDR2 reads SVGEGT. Trimming at V came to 6 bases and at J to 2 bases, leaving 7 bases not matched to a gene. CDR3 length equals 17 residues. CDR3 nucleotides: TGTGCCAGCAGCGCTTCGACTAGCGGGGGGGTCACAGATACGCAGTATTTT. Its translation: CASSASTSGGVTDTQYF.

This clonotype was observed many times. This rearrangement joins TRBV28 to TRBJ2-3, with 8 nucleotides matching TRBD1. Germline V gene sequence: CDR1 MDHEN, CDR2 SYDVKM. J gave up 5 bases and V 3 bases, and 7 bases lay outside the gene matches. CDR3 length: 15 amino acids. The CDR3 nucleotides read TGTGCCAGCAGTTTGTCCCAGGGGGCAAGAGATACGCAGTATTTT. Its translation: CASSLSQGARDTQYF.

This clonotype showed up many times. This rearrangement joins TRBV11-2 to TRBJ2-2; 9 nucleotides line up with TRBD1. V shed 3 bases, J shed 3 bases, and the junction held 2 bases outside the gene matches. The length of the CDR3 is 15 residues. Germline V gives CDR1 SGHAT, CDR2 FQNNGV. DNA of the CDR3: TGTGCCAGCAGCTTCGGACAGGGGCACACCGGGGAGCTGTTTTTT. Translating it yields CASSFGQGHTGELFF.

This clonotype was detected many times. The chain uses TRBV5-1 and TRBJ2-5; TRBD1 might be the D (6 bases). Deletions cut 4 bases from V and 2 bases from J, with 15 bases between. CDR1 and CDR2 (germline): SGHRS, YFSETQ. The CDR3 extends over 15 amino acids. CDR3 in amino acids: CASSRAGTHQETQYF. CDR3 nucleotide sequence: TGCGCCAGCAGCAGGGCCGGGACACATCAAGAGACCCAGTACTTC.

The chain employs TRBV2 and TRBJ2-2; a possible D gene is TRBD1 (6 bases). Germline V CDR1 and CDR2: SNHLY, FYNNEI. Trimming shortened V by 7 bases and J by 4 bases, and 25 bases separated the two germline ends. This CDR3 spans 18 amino acids. This CDR3 reads CASNPLETLLQGTGELFF. The CDR3 region has the DNA TGTGCCAGCAACCCCCTCGAGACGCTTTTACAGGGCACCGGGGAGCTGTTTTTT.

This clonotype came up a few times. The chain recombines TRBV3-1 with TRBJ1-2; 8 bases fit TRBD1. The germline V gene has CDR1 LGHDT and CDR2 YNNKEL (reference sequence). This CDR3 is 13 amino acids long. With V trimmed by 4 bases and J by 7 bases, 5 bases remained unmatched. CDR3 in amino acids: CASSPTGEAGYTF. For the CDR3, the DNA is TGTGCCAGCAGCCCGACAGGGGAGGCTGGCTACACCTTC.

The V gene is TRBV7-2, the J gene TRBJ1-4; D is unclear. Deletions cut 4 bases from V and 4 bases from J, with 13 bases between. This CDR3 has 15 residues. CDR1 SGHTA and CDR2 FQGNSA come from the germline V gene. CDR3 in amino acids: CASSSSGLYNEKLFF. CDR3 sequence (DNA): TGTGCCAGCAGCTCATCCGGGTTGTATAATGAAAAACTGTTTTTT.

This clonotype was seen ten or more times. The chain employs TRBV29-1 and TRBJ1-6; D gene ambiguous. With 4 bases removed from V and 4 bases from J, the gap between germline ends came to 8 bases. Germline assignment: CDR1 SQVTM and CDR2 ANQGSEA. This CDR3 spans 13 amino acids. The CDR3 protein is CSVGDTYNSPLHF. CDR3 sequence (DNA): TGCAGCGTTGGCGACACGTATAATTCACCCCTCCACTTT.